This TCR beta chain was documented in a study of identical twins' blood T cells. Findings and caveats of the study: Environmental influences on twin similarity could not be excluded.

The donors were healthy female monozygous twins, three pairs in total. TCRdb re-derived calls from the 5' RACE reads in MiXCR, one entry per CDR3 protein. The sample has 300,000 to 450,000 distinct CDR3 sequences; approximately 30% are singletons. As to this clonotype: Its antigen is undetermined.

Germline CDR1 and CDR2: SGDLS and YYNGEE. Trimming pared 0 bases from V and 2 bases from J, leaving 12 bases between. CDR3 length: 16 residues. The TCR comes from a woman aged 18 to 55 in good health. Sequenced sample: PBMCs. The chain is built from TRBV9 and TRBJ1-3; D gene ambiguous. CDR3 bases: TGTGCCAGCAGCGTAGAGGGAGGGTTCGCTGGAAACACCATATATTTT. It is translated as CASSVEGGFAGNTIYF.